These 19 T cell receptor beta chains share one sample of origin, sequenced in a study of T cell repertoires in cytomegalovirus infection. One entry per CDR3 protein, called by TCRdb with MiXCR from the reads. The table lists some 100,000 distinct CDR3 sequences, 20% to 30% of them singletons, with roughly 43% in the top ten. Specimen: CD8+ T cells from PBMCs. The receptors derive from a human donor in good health (CMV status not recorded). Some clones in this sample may be carry-over from other donors' samples.

V gene TRBV28 combines with J gene TRBJ2-2; 9 bases agree with TRBD1. There are 16 residues in the CDR3. From germline, CDR1 is MDHEN and CDR2 SYDVKM. Germline trimming cut 9 bases from V and 3 bases from J; bases unmatched to any gene: 11. The chain's CDR3 is CASQDLGDRDTGELFF. CDR3 nucleotides: TGTGCCAGTCAAGATTTAGGGGACAGGGACACCGGGGAGCTGTTTTTT.

CDR3 sequence (DNA): TGCAGTGCTAGGTCTGATACGCAGTATTTT. Its translation is CSARSDTQYF. The rearrangement uses TRBV20-1 and TRBJ2-3; D uncertain. V was cut by 3 bases and J by 6 bases, with 4 bases left in between. Germline V gene sequence: CDR1 DFQATT, CDR2 SNEGSKA (reference sequence). The CDR3 loop spans 10 amino acids.

V usage is TRBV2 and J usage is TRBJ2-3; TRBD1 is a possible D gene (5 bases). Germline CDR1 reads SNHLY; CDR2 reads FYNNEI. Between the trimmed V and J ends, which lost 3 bases and 0 bases, there was a span of 10 bases. The CDR3 consists of 15 residues. This CDR3 is CASSDDSISTDTQYF. The CDR3 DNA reads TGTGCCAGCAGTGATGACAGCATTAGCACAGATACGCAGTATTTT.

This clonotype was detected a few times. The chain carries TRBV29-1 and TRBJ2-1, with D possibly being TRBD2 (6 bases). V dropped 5 bases and J dropped 7 bases, with 15 bases sitting between them. There are 13 residues in the CDR3. The germline V gene has CDR1 SQVTM and CDR2 ANQGSEA. The CDR3 nucleotides read TGCAGCGTTAAGGGCGGGACGAAGAATGAGCAGTTCTTC. Translation: CSVKGGTKNEQFF.

This clonotype has at least ten counts. The chain has TRBV28 and TRBJ2-1; 8 positions match TRBD1. In germline, CDR1 is MDHEN, CDR2 SYDVKM. V was clipped by 4 bases and J by 7 bases; unmatched bases: 6. This CDR3 comprises 14 residues. The CDR3 sequence is CASSSWTGKNEQFF. The DNA of the CDR3 is TGTGCCAGCAGTTCATGGACAGGGAAGAATGAGCAGTTCTTC.

The table lists this clonotype with a few counts. The chain couples TRBV20-1 to TRBJ1-2; perhaps TRBD1 as D (5 bases). CDR3 length equals 13 residues. Trimming removed 6 bases at V and 5 bases at J, with 16 bases between. Germline lookup yields CDR1 DFQATT and CDR2 SNEGSKA (reference sequence). CDR3 loop: CSARRDARYGYTF. CDR3 sequence (DNA): TGCAGTGCGCGCCGGGACGCAAGATATGGCTACACCTTC.

This clonotype came up many times. The J gene is TRBJ2-3, the V gene TRBV7-6, with 8 bases fitting TRBD1. The CDR3 has 15 residues. Germline CDR1 reads SGHVS; CDR2 reads FNYEAQ. The J segment lost 0 bases and the V segment lost 6 bases, leaving 5 bases of the junction unmatched. The CDR3 DNA reads TGTGCCAGCAGGGACAGGGAGACTAGCACAGATACGCAGTATTTT. Its protein product is CASRDRETSTDTQYF.

The chain combines TRBV19 with TRBJ1-2, with D maybe TRBD1 (6 bases). CDR1 and CDR2 (germline): LNHDA, SQIVND (reference sequence). The CDR3 is 14 amino acids. Trimming pared 7 bases from V and 2 bases from J, leaving 14 bases between. For the CDR3, the DNA is TGTGCCAGTACCCCCGCGACAGGAAACTATGGCTACACCTTC. Protein: CASTPATGNYGYTF.

This clonotype has ten or more counts. The chain's CDR3 is CASSLGGAVNSPLHF. The CDR3 nucleotides are TGTGCCAGCAGTTTAGGAGGGGCTGTCAATTCACCCCTCCACTTT. J is TRBJ1-6 and V is TRBV12-3 or TRBV12-4; tentatively, D is TRBD1 (5 bases). The ends were cut back, 1 base at V and 7 bases at J, with 11 bases in the middle. The CDR3 has 15 residues.

In this sample, this clonotype turned up a few times. The rearrangement uses TRBV7-2 and TRBJ2-4, with 7 bases that match TRBD2. Looked up from germline, CDR1 is SGHTA and CDR2 is FQGNSA. J lost 3 bases, V lost 11 bases, and 4 bases had no gene match. This CDR3 is 12 amino acids long. The CDR3 region is CASGGDKNIQYF. CDR3 DNA sequence: TGTGCCTCGGGAGGTGACAAAAACATTCAGTACTTC.

The V gene is TRBV27, the J gene TRBJ2-7; 8 bases match TRBD2. Trimming cost V 2 bases and J 5 bases; bases outside gene matches: 11. The CDR3 length is 16 residues. Germline V gene data show CDR1 as MNHEY and CDR2 as SMNVEV (reference sequence). In DNA form, the CDR3 reads TGTGCCAGCAGTTTAGGGGATCGGGGGGGCCGGGACGAGCAGTACTTC. It yields the protein CASSLGDRGGRDEQYF.

There are a few counts of this clonotype. The chain uses TRBV28 and TRBJ2-5; tentatively, D is TRBD1 or TRBD2 (5 bases each). V lost 6 bases, J lost 7 bases, and 15 bases lay in between. Per the germline V gene, CDR1 is MDHEN and CDR2 is SYDVKM. The CDR3 totals 13 residues. For the CDR3, the DNA is TGTGCCAGCAGCATTGGGGGAATCGGGACCCAGTACTTC. Translated, it gives CASSIGGIGTQYF.

At least ten counts were recorded for this clonotype. The genes are TRBV27 and TRBJ2-5; weak D call: TRBD1 (6 bases). The V and J ends lost 5 bases and 0 bases respectively, with 13 bases between them. The CDR3 length is 15 residues. Germline V gives CDR1 MNHEY, CDR2 SMNVEV (reference sequence). The CDR3 coding sequence is TGTGCCAGCAGTCCTATTGACAGGTACCAAGAGACCCAGTACTTC. Translating it yields CASSPIDRYQETQYF.

This clonotype showed up just a few times. DNA for the CDR3: TGTGCCAGCAGCTTTAAAGGCTCTGGGGCCAACGTCCTGACTTTC. It encodes CASSFKGSGANVLTF. The chain employs TRBV7-9 and TRBJ2-6; no firm D call. Germline loops: CDR1 SEHNR, CDR2 FQNEAQ (reference sequence). This CDR3 has 15 residues. Trimming shortened V by 3 bases and J by 0 bases, and 6 bases separated the two germline ends.

This clonotype was seen many times. The V and J genes are TRBV7-2 and TRBJ2-7, with 7 bases that match TRBD2. The V and J ends lost 5 bases and 3 bases, in that order; junction bases with no gene match: 7. Germline lookup yields CDR1 SGHTA and CDR2 FQGNSA. The CDR3 consists of 14 residues. CDR3 nucleotide sequence: TGTGCCAGCAGCCGACCCGGCGGGAGCTACGAGCAGTACTTC. Encoded protein: CASSRPGGSYEQYF. Variable domain in full (rest from reference TRBV7-2 and TRBJ2-7): GAGVSQSPSNKVTEKGKDVELRCDPISGHTALYWYRQSLGQGLEFLIYFQGNSAPDKSGLPSDRFSAERTGGSVSTLTIQRTQQEDSAVYLCASSRPGGSYEQYFGPGTRLTVT.

CDR3 residues: CASSQEGTDNTDTQYF. The CDR3, as DNA: TGCGCCAGCAGCCAAGAGGGGACAGACAACACAGATACGCAGTATTTT. The chain couples TRBV4-1 to TRBJ2-3, with 7 bases fitting TRBD1. The CDR3 extends over 16 amino acids. V dropped 0 bases and J dropped 2; count of bases not matched to a gene: 5. Germline V gene sequence: CDR1 MGHRA, CDR2 YSYEKL.

This chain uses TRBV5-1 with TRBJ2-7; possibly TRBD1 for D (6 bases). V lost 0 bases and J 0 bases, leaving 13 bases between the germline ends. CDR3 length: 16 amino acids. Germline loops: CDR1 SGHRS, CDR2 YFSETQ. The CDR3 loop is CASSLARPTGSYEQYF. The CDR3 DNA follows: TGCGCCAGCAGCTTGGCCCGTCCGACAGGCTCCTACGAGCAGTACTTC.

The V call is TRBV7-6, the J call TRBJ2-2, with 9 bases fitting TRBD2. With 6 bases clipped from V and 8 bases from J, the junction kept 7 bases outside the gene matches. Germline values: CDR1 SGHVS, CDR2 FNYEAQ. There are 14 residues in the CDR3. Here the CDR3 reads CASSQLSGSGELFF. The CDR3 nucleotides read TGTGCCAGCAGTCAACTTAGCGGGAGTGGGGAGCTGTTTTTT.

The table lists this clonotype with a few counts. The chain links TRBV4-2 to TRBJ1-5; D possibly corresponds to TRBD1 (6 bases). V lost 1 base and J 2 bases, leaving 6 bases between the germline ends. Germline V gene lookup returns CDR1 LGHNA and CDR2 YNFKEQ. The CDR3 has 14 residues. CDR3 sequence (DNA): TGTGCCAGCAGCCAAGGACAGGGCAATCAGCCCCAGCATTTT. Translating gives CASSQGQGNQPQHF.